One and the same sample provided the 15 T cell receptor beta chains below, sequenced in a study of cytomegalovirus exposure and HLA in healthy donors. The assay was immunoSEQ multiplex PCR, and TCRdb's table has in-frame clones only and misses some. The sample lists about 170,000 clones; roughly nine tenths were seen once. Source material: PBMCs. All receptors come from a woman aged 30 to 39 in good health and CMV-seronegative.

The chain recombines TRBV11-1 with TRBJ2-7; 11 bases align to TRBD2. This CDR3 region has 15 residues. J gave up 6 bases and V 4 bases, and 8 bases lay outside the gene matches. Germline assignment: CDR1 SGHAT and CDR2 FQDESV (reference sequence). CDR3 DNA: TGTGCCAGCAGCTCTGGGACTAGCGGTCGATTCGAGCAGTACTTC. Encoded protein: CASSSGTSGRFEQYF.

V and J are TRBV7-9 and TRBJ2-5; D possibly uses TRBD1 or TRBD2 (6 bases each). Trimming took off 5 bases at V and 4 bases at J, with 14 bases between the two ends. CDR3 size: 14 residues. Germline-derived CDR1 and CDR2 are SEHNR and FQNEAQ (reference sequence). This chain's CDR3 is CASSRGTGAETQYF. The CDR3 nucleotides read TGTGCCAGCAGCCGGGGTACGGGGGCAGAGACCCAGTACTTC.

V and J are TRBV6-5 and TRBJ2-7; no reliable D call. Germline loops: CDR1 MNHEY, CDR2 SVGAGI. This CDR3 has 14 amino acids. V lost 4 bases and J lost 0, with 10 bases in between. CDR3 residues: CASSSTQTSYEQYF. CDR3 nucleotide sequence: TGTGCCAGCAGTTCGACCCAGACCTCCTACGAGCAGTACTTC.

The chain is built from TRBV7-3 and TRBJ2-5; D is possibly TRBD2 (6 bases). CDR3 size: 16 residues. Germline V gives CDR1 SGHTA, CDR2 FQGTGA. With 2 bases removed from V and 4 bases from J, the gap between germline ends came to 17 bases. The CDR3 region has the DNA TGTGCCAGCAGCTTAGGGAGGACTCTTGGGGCAGAGACCCAGTACTTC. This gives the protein CASSLGRTLGAETQYF.

In nucleotides, the CDR3 is TGTGCCAGCAGTGACGTGTGCCCTTTACGGTATGGCTACACCTTC. It codes for CASSDVCPLRYGYTF. The chain combines TRBV6-4 with TRBJ1-2; D is unclear. V was cut by 2 bases and J by 5 bases, with 15 bases left in between. The CDR3 loop spans 15 amino acids. CDR1 and CDR2 from the germline V gene are MRHNA and SNTAGT.

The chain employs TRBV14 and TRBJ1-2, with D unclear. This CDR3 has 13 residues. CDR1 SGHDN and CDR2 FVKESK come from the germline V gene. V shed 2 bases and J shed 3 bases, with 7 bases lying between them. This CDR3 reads CASSQLQDYGYTF. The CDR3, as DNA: TGTGCCAGCAGCCAACTCCAGGACTATGGCTACACCTTC.

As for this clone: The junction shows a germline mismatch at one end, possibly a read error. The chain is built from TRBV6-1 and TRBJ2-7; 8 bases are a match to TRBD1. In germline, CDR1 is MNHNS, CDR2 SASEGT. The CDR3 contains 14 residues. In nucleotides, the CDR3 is TGTGCCAGCAGGGAAGGACAGGGCCCCTACGAGCAGTACTTC. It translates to CASREGQGPYEQYF.

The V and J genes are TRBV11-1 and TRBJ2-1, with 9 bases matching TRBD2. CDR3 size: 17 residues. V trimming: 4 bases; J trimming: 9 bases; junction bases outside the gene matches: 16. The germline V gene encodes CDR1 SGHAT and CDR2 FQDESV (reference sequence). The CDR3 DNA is TGTGCCAGCAGCTCCAAGCTACTTAGCGGGAGAAGCGGTGAGCAGTTCTTC. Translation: CASSSKLLSGRSGEQFF. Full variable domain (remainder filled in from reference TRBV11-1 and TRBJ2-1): EAEVAQSPRYKITEKSQAVAFWCDPISGHATLYWYRQILGQGPELLVQFQDESVVDDSQLPKDRFSAERLKGVDSTLKIQPAELGDSAMYLCASSSKLLSGRSGEQFFGPGTRLTVL.

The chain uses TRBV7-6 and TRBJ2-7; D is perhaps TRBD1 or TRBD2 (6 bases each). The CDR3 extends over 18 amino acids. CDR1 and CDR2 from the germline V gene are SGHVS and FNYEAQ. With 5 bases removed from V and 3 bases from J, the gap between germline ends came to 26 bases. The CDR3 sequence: CASSQRGGRGANYYEQYF. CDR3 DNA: TGTGCCAGCAGCCAGAGAGGGGGGCGCGGCGCCAACTACTACGAGCAGTACTTC. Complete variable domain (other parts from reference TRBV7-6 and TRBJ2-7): GAGVSQSPRYKVTKRGQDVALRCDPISGHVSLYWYRQALGQGPEFLTYFNYEAQQDKSGLPNDRFSAERPEGSISTLTIQRTEQRDSAMYRCASSQRGGRGANYYEQYFGPGTRLTVT.

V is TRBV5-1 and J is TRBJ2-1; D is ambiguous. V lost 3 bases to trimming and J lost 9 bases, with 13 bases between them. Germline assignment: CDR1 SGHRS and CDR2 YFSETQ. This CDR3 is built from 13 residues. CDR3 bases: TGCGCCAGCAGCTCGGATTTGGATCCTGAGCAGTTCTTC. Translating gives CASSSDLDPEQFF.

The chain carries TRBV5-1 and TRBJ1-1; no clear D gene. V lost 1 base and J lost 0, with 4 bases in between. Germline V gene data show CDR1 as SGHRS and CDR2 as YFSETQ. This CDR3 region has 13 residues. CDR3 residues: CASSLQLNTEAFF. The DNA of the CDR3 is TGCGCCAGCAGCTTGCAGTTGAACACTGAAGCTTTCTTT.

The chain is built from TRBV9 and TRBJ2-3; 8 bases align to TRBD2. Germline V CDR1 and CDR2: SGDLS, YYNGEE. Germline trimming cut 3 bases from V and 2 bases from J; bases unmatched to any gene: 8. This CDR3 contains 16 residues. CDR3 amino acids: CASSGKRGFTTDTQYF. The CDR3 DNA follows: TGTGCCAGCAGCGGCAAGCGGGGGTTTACCACAGATACGCAGTATTTT.

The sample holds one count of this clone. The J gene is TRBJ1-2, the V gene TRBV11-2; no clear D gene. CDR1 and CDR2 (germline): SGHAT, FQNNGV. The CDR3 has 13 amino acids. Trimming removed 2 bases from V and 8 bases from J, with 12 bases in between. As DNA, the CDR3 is TGTGCCAGCAGCTTAATGGGGAAGGAGGGCTACACCTTC. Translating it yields CASSLMGKEGYTF. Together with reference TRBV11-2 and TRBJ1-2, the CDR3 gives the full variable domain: EAGVAQSPRYKIIEKRQSVAFWCNPISGHATLYWYQQILGQGPKLLIQFQNNGVVDDSQLPKDRFSAERLKGVDSTLKIQPAKLEDSAVYLCASSLMGKEGYTFGSGTRLTVV.

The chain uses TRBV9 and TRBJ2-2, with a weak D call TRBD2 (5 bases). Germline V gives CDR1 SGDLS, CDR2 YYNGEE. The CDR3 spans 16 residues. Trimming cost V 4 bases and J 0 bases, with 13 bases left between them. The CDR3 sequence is CASSFQPGTNTGELFF. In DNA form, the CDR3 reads TGTGCCAGCAGCTTCCAACCGGGAACGAACACCGGGGAGCTGTTTTTT.

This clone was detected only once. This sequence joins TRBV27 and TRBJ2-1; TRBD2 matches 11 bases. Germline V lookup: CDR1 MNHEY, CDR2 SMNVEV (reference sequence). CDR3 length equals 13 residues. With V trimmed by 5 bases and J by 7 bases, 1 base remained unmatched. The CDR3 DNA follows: TGTGCCAGCAGTCCTAGCGGGAGGAATGAGCAGTTCTTC. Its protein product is CASSPSGRNEQFF.